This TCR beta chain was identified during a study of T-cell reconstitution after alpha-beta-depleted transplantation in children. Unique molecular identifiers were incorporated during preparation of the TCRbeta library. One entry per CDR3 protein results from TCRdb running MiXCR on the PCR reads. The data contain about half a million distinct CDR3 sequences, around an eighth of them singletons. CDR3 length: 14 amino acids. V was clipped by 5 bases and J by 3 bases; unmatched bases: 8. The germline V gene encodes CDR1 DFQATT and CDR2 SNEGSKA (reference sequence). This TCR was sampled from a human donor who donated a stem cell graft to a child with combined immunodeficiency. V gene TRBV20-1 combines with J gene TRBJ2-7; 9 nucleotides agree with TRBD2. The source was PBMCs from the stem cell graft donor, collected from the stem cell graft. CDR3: CSARSSGILYEQYF. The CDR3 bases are TGCAGTGCTCGTTCTAGCGGGATCCTCTACGAGCAGTACTTC.